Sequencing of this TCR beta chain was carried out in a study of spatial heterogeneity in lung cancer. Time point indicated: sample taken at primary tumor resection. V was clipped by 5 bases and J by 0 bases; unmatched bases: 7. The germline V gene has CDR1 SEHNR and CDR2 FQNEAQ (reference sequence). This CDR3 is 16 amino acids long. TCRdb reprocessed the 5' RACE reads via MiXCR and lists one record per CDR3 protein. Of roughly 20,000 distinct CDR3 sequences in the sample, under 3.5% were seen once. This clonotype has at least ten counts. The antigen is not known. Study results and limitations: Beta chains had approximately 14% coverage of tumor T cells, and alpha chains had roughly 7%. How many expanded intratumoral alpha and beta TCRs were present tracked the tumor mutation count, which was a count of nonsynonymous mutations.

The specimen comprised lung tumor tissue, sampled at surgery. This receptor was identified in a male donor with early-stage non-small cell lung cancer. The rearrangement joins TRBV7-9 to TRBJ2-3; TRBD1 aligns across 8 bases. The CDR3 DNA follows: TGTGCCAGCAGCCGAGGACAGGGCCAGAGCACAGATACGCAGTATTTT. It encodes CASSRGQGQSTDTQYF.